A selection of T cell receptor beta chains follows, all from one sample in a study of blood T cells in healthy people across ages. TCRdb redid the calling of the 5' RACE reads with MiXCR, one entry per CDR3 protein. In the table there are around 1,000,000 distinct CDR3 sequences, roughly a quarter of which are singletons. The same sample was also studied in work on T cells of mothers and their children.

Sequenced: blood. These receptors were taken from a girl aged 2 to 9 in good health. The CDR3 runs from the conserved cysteine through the conserved F or W. D genes are given only for firm matches. Clone size, where shown, is once, few, many, or a class for clones that have expanded.

clone_size: .; d_call: .; j_call: TRBJ2-1; v_call: TRBV5-1; cdr3_nt: TGCGCCAGCAGCTCCCCCAGTAGTAGTGAGCAGTTCTTC; cdr3_aa: CASSSPSSSEQFF
clone_size: .; d_call: TRBD2; j_call: TRBJ2-5; v_call: TRBV20-1; cdr3_nt: TGCAGTGCTAGTATGCTAGCGGGGGAAGAGACCCAGTACTTC; cdr3_aa: CSASMLAGEETQYF
clone_size: .; d_call: .; j_call: TRBJ2-5; v_call: TRBV7-2; cdr3_nt: TGTGCCAGCAGCTTAACAGATGAGGCCCTGGGGGAGACCCAGTACTTC; cdr3_aa: CASSLTDEALGETQYF
clone_size: .; d_call: .; j_call: TRBJ2-1; v_call: TRBV20-1; cdr3_nt: TGCAGTGCTACCTACGATGCTAGCGTTTCGCCTGAGCAGTTCTTC; cdr3_aa: CSATYDASVSPEQFF
clone_size: .; d_call: TRBD1; j_call: TRBJ1-2; v_call: TRBV9; cdr3_nt: TGTGCCAGCAGCGTACAGGGGGCGGGATACTATGGCTACACCTTC; cdr3_aa: CASSVQGAGYYGYTF
clone_size: few; d_call: TRBD1; j_call: TRBJ1-2; v_call: TRBV5-5; cdr3_nt: TGTGCCAGCAGCCAAACCGACAGGGGCTATGGCTGCACCTTC; cdr3_aa: CASSQTDRGYGCTF
clone_size: .; d_call: .; j_call: TRBJ1-2; v_call: TRBV29-1; cdr3_nt: TGCAGCGGGGACCTTCCGGGAGGAGGCTACACCTTC; cdr3_aa: CSGDLPGGGYTF
clone_size: .; d_call: .; j_call: TRBJ2-1; v_call: TRBV28; cdr3_nt: TGTGCCAGCAGTTCCAGGGGGACGGGCGGGATAGCGGGCTACAATGAGCAGTTCTTC; cdr3_aa: CASSSRGTGGIAGYNEQFF
clone_size: .; d_call: TRBD2; j_call: TRBJ2-4; v_call: TRBV28; cdr3_nt: TGTGCCAGCAGTTTGGCAGCGGGAGTGGAAATTCAGTACTTC; cdr3_aa: CASSLAAGVEIQYF
clone_size: .; d_call: TRBD2; j_call: TRBJ2-1; v_call: TRBV20-1; cdr3_nt: TGCAGTGCTAGGTTAGCGGGGGTGGCGTACAATGAGCAGTTCTTC; cdr3_aa: CSARLAGVAYNEQFF
clone_size: .; d_call: .; j_call: TRBJ1-3; v_call: TRBV20-1; cdr3_nt: TGCAGTGCTAGAGATCGGGGAAACACCATATATTTT; cdr3_aa: CSARDRGNTIYF
clone_size: .; d_call: .; j_call: TRBJ2-3; v_call: TRBV20-1; cdr3_nt: TGCAGTGCTAGAGATCTTAGCGGTAGGACAGATACGCAGTATTTT; cdr3_aa: CSARDLSGRTDTQYF
clone_size: many; d_call: .; j_call: TRBJ2-7; v_call: TRBV4-1; cdr3_nt: TGCGCCAGCAGCTTGCGGCAGGAAGGCTACGAGCAGTACTTC; cdr3_aa: CASSLRQEGYEQYF
clone_size: many; d_call: .; j_call: TRBJ1-4; v_call: TRBV7-3; cdr3_nt: TGTGCCAGCAGCTTAATAGCAGCAACTAATGAAAAACTGTTTTTT; cdr3_aa: CASSLIAATNEKLFF
clone_size: .; d_call: .; j_call: TRBJ2-7; v_call: TRBV5-1; cdr3_nt: TGCGCCAGCATGGATCACCCCAACTCCTACGAGCAGTACTTC; cdr3_aa: CASMDHPNSYEQYF
clone_size: few; d_call: .; j_call: TRBJ2-1; v_call: TRBV20-1; cdr3_nt: TGCAGTGCTAGAGGCGTGTCAGGGAGGCGGAATGAGCAGTTCTTC; cdr3_aa: CSARGVSGRRNEQFF
clone_size: .; d_call: TRBD2; j_call: TRBJ2-5; v_call: TRBV6-5; cdr3_nt: TGTGCCAGCAGTTACTCTCAAAGCGGGGGAAAACATTGCTTC; cdr3_aa: CASSYSQSGGKHCF
clone_size: few; d_call: TRBD2; j_call: TRBJ2-2; v_call: TRBV12-3/TRBV12-4; cdr3_nt: TGTGCCAGCAGTCGGGGACTAGTCACGAACACCGGGGAGCTGTTTTTT; cdr3_aa: CASSRGLVTNTGELFF
clone_size: .; d_call: TRBD1; j_call: TRBJ2-5; v_call: TRBV29-1; cdr3_nt: TGCAGCGTTGATAAAGGACAGGGTAAACAAGAGACCCAGTACTTC; cdr3_aa: CSVDKGQGKQETQYF
clone_size: .; d_call: .; j_call: TRBJ1-4; v_call: TRBV4-1; cdr3_nt: TGCGCCAGCAGCCAAGATTGGGGGAGGACTAATGAAAAACTGTTTTTT; cdr3_aa: CASSQDWGRTNEKLFF
clone_size: many; d_call: .; j_call: TRBJ2-6; v_call: TRBV6-1; cdr3_nt: TGTGCCAGCAGTGAAGGAGGTTCCGGGGCCAACGTCCTGACTTTC; cdr3_aa: CASSEGGSGANVLTF
clone_size: .; d_call: TRBD1; j_call: TRBJ1-1; v_call: TRBV24-1; cdr3_nt: TGTGCCACCAGTGACCCGGGACAGGGAGGTACTGAAGCTTTCTTT; cdr3_aa: CATSDPGQGGTEAFF
clone_size: .; d_call: TRBD1; j_call: TRBJ2-2; v_call: TRBV7-9; cdr3_nt: TGTGCCAGCAGCTTCGGGACAGCCAGCACCGGGGAGCTGTTTTTT; cdr3_aa: CASSFGTASTGELFF
clone_size: many; d_call: .; j_call: TRBJ2-7; v_call: TRBV4-1; cdr3_nt: TGCGCCAGCAGCCAAGAGGGGGAACCTATTCCCTACGAGCAGTACTTC; cdr3_aa: CASSQEGEPIPYEQYF
clone_size: few; d_call: .; j_call: TRBJ2-5; v_call: TRBV7-3; cdr3_nt: TGTGCCAGCAGCTTATTAGGCGGGCGCTCTGGGGAGACCCAGTACTTC; cdr3_aa: CASSLLGGRSGETQYF
clone_size: .; d_call: .; j_call: TRBJ2-7; v_call: TRBV2; cdr3_nt: TGTGCCAGCAGTGGTGGCAGCAGTTTTGGATACGAGCAGTACTTC; cdr3_aa: CASSGGSSFGYEQYF
clone_size: few; d_call: TRBD1; j_call: TRBJ1-1; v_call: TRBV9; cdr3_nt: TGTGCCAGCGGACAGGGTCCGAACACTGAAGCTTTCTTT; cdr3_aa: CASGQGPNTEAFF
clone_size: few; d_call: .; j_call: TRBJ2-4; v_call: TRBV29-1; cdr3_nt: TGCAGCGCCCTGGACCAAGGGGACATTCAGTACTTC; cdr3_aa: CSALDQGDIQYF
clone_size: few; d_call: TRBD1; j_call: TRBJ2-1; v_call: TRBV13; cdr3_nt: TGTGCCAGCAGCTCCGCTCTGGACAGGGGACATGAGCAGTTCTTC; cdr3_aa: CASSSALDRGHEQFF
clone_size: few; d_call: .; j_call: TRBJ1-2; v_call: TRBV24-1; cdr3_nt: TGTGCCACCTCACATGGGGGTACGCTGGGCTATGGCTACACCTTC; cdr3_aa: CATSHGGTLGYGYTF
clone_size: .; d_call: .; j_call: TRBJ2-4; v_call: TRBV29-1; cdr3_nt: TGCAGCGTCGGGGGGGCAGGGGGAAACATTCAGTACTTC; cdr3_aa: CSVGGAGGNIQYF
clone_size: few; d_call: .; j_call: TRBJ1-5; v_call: TRBV24-1; cdr3_nt: TGTGCCACCAGTGATATACAGACAGATCAGCCCCAGCATTTT; cdr3_aa: CATSDIQTDQPQHF
clone_size: few; d_call: .; j_call: TRBJ2-2; v_call: TRBV7-9; cdr3_nt: TGTGCCAGCAGCTTAGGATCTAGCGCGGATACCGGGGAGCTGTTTTTT; cdr3_aa: CASSLGSSADTGELFF
clone_size: .; d_call: .; j_call: TRBJ2-7; v_call: TRBV29-1; cdr3_nt: TGCAGCGTTTTCACCTACGAGCAGTACTTC; cdr3_aa: CSVFTYEQYF
clone_size: .; d_call: .; j_call: TRBJ2-7; v_call: TRBV19; cdr3_nt: TGTGCCAGTAGTACCCACGGCGGGGCCTACGAGCAGTACTTC; cdr3_aa: CASSTHGGAYEQYF
clone_size: .; d_call: .; j_call: TRBJ2-5; v_call: TRBV28; cdr3_nt: TGTGCCAGCAGCCCAAGGGGCATGTTCGAAGAGACCCAGTACTTC; cdr3_aa: CASSPRGMFEETQYF
clone_size: .; d_call: TRBD1; j_call: TRBJ2-1; v_call: TRBV6-5; cdr3_nt: TGTGCCAGCAGTTTAGACAGGGTTAATGAGCAGTCCTTC; cdr3_aa: CASSLDRVNEQSF
clone_size: .; d_call: TRBD2; j_call: TRBJ2-2; v_call: TRBV14; cdr3_nt: TGTGCCAGCAGCCAAGTTAGCGGGGGTAACACCGGGGAGCTGTTTTTT; cdr3_aa: CASSQVSGGNTGELFF
clone_size: .; d_call: .; j_call: TRBJ1-5; v_call: TRBV6-6; cdr3_nt: TGTGCCAGCAGTTATCTCTTAGACAATCAGCCCCAGCATTTT; cdr3_aa: CASSYLLDNQPQHF
clone_size: few; d_call: .; j_call: TRBJ2-7; v_call: TRBV4-1; cdr3_nt: TGCGCCAGCAGCCAACAAACCCGGTTCTACGAGCAGTACTTC; cdr3_aa: CASSQQTRFYEQYF
clone_size: few; d_call: .; j_call: TRBJ2-1; v_call: TRBV12-3/TRBV12-4; cdr3_nt: TGTGCCAGCAGTGGTAGCGTAACCTACAATGAGCAGTTCTTC; cdr3_aa: CASSGSVTYNEQFF
clone_size: .; d_call: TRBD1; j_call: TRBJ1-1; v_call: TRBV29-1; cdr3_nt: TGCAGCGTTGAAGTATTGGGACAGATGAACACTGAAGCTTTCTTT; cdr3_aa: CSVEVLGQMNTEAFF
clone_size: .; d_call: .; j_call: TRBJ2-5; v_call: TRBV6-1; cdr3_nt: TGTGCCAGCAGTGAAACCGGATTCGGGCAGTACTTC; cdr3_aa: CASSETGFGQYF
clone_size: few; d_call: TRBD1; j_call: TRBJ1-1; v_call: TRBV7-9; cdr3_nt: TGTGCCAGCAGCTTATCACAGGGGAAGAACACTGAAGCTTTCTTT; cdr3_aa: CASSLSQGKNTEAFF